The clone carrying this T cell receptor beta chain was observed a few times. Its antigen is unidentified. This entry belongs to a study of T cells after yellow fever vaccination. Regarding the study as a whole: The booster saw the reappearance of most primary-vaccination clones (approximately 97% CD4, 88% CD8).

TCRdb re-derived calls from the 5' RACE reads in MiXCR, one entry per CDR3 protein. The sample has some 560,000 distinct CDR3 sequences; about 19% are singletons. This sequence was found in a man aged 30 to 39 who received the YFV17D yellow fever vaccine. The source was PBMCs, collected 15 days after the yellow fever booster vaccination.

The CDR3 DNA sequence: TGTGCCAGCACCGGGGGGGGGCCAAAAGACGAGCAGTACTTC. Translated: CASTGGGPKDEQYF. The chain couples TRBV12-3 or TRBV12-4 to TRBJ2-7; 8 bases agree with TRBD2. The length of the CDR3 is 14 residues. Trimming cost V 7 bases and J 5 bases; bases outside gene matches: 10.